The present T cell receptor (beta chain) was sequenced within a study of spatial heterogeneity in lung cancer. This clonotype came up many times. TCRdb reprocessed the 5' RACE reads with MiXCR, giving one entry per CDR3 protein. The sample has about 25,000 distinct CDR3 sequences, under 6.5% seen once. V was clipped by 1 base and J by 0 bases; unmatched bases: 0. Germline lookup yields CDR1 LNHNV and CDR2 YYDKDF (reference sequence). The CDR3 sequence is 16 residues long. Noted time point: blood at routine non-recurrence follow-up after resection. Tumor, nontumor lung or frozen PBMC supplied whole RNA, sequenced without sorting.

The sequencing used PBMCs, collected at follow-up. The sequence was obtained from a male donor with early-stage non-small cell lung cancer. This chain joins TRBV15 and TRBJ2-3; 11 nucleotides line up with TRBD2. The CDR3 coding sequence is TGTGCCACCAGCAGAGGGACTAGCGGGAGCACAGATACGCAGTATTTT. Encoded protein: CATSRGTSGSTDTQYF.